This TCR beta chain was identified during a study of T cell responses to AZD1222 COVID-19 vaccine. The study, taken as a whole, reports: Donors were chiefly white British, with a greater number of females, and clonal diversity was perhaps underestimated. Vaccine-associated CD4 TCRs spanned spike, dominant at 160-218 and 743-854. Unmutated variant regions are reportedly the target of nearly half of TCRs that are spike-specific.

CDR3 length: 17 residues. The germline V gene encodes CDR1 SGDLS and CDR2 YYNGEE. The V gene end was trimmed by 5 bases and the J gene end by 0 bases; junction bases not matched to a gene: 11. In regard to this clone: Its target is not known.

Repertoires were generated with immunoSEQ multiplex PCR, while TCRdb's copy carries only in-frame clones and drops some. Of 95,000 to 100,000 clones in the sample, about 86% were seen once. The sample consisted of peripheral blood, taken on day 0 of AZD1222 vaccination. The sequence came from an adult in good health. This chain joins TRBV9 and TRBJ2-3, with 8 bases identical to TRBD2. The DNA of the CDR3 is TGTGCCAGCAGGGTTTCCTTAGCGGGAACTAGCACAGATACGCAGTATTTT. Protein product: CASRVSLAGTSTDTQYF.